These 28 T cell receptor beta chains originate from one sample sequenced in a study of T cells after yellow fever vaccination. In TCRdb, the 5' RACE reads were re-called with MiXCR into one record per CDR3 protein. Here the sample spans 170,000 or so distinct CDR3 sequences, about a tenth being singletons. Source: CD8+ T cells sorted from PBMCs, taken 45 days after the yellow fever booster vaccination. Receptors originate from a man between 18 and 35 years old who received the YFV17D yellow fever vaccine.

This clonotype was observed a few times. The rearrangement joins TRBV6-2 or TRBV6-3 to TRBJ2-2; D unresolved. Between the trimmed V and J ends, which lost 2 bases and 3 bases, there was a span of 1 base. The CDR3 is 12 residues long. The germline CDR1 and CDR2 sequences are MNHEY and SVGEGT. CDR3 bases: TGTGCCAGCAGTTACCACACCGGGGAGCTGTTTTTT. This sequence encodes CASSYHTGELFF.

This clonotype was observed at least ten times. The V call is TRBV4-1, the J call TRBJ2-4, with TRBD1 as a possible D gene (6 bases). V was pared by 4 bases and J by 9 bases, with 22 bases between. The CDR3 runs 16 residues. Germline CDR1 reads MGHRA; CDR2 reads YSYEKL. The CDR3 sequence is CASSPYIGEAGVIQYF. DNA of the CDR3: TGCGCCAGCAGCCCCTATATTGGTGAGGCAGGGGTCATTCAGTACTTC.

This clonotype showed up just a few times. The rearrangement links TRBV30 to TRBJ1-1; tentatively, D is TRBD1 (5 bases). Germline lookup yields CDR1 GTSNPN and CDR2 SVGIG (reference sequence). This CDR3 is built from 13 residues. Trimming pared 2 bases from V and 4 bases from J, leaving 11 bases between. The CDR3 is CAWSRGSSTEAFF. As DNA, the CDR3 is TGTGCCTGGAGTAGGGGCAGCAGCACTGAAGCTTTCTTT.

This clonotype was observed a few times. The chain uses TRBV5-6 and TRBJ2-4, with D possibly matching TRBD2 (5 bases). The germline gives CDR1 SGHDT, CDR2 YYEEEE. The CDR3 runs to 16 residues. Trimming removed 0 bases from V and 2 bases from J, with 12 bases in between. CDR3 sequence: CASSLGARVTKNIQYF. The CDR3 nucleotides read TGTGCCAGCAGCTTGGGAGCGAGGGTGACCAAAAACATTCAGTACTTC.

This clonotype was picked up a small number of times. This chain joins TRBV4-1 and TRBJ2-7, with 11 bases fitting TRBD1. The V and J ends lost 4 bases and 4 bases, in that order; junction bases with no gene match: 3. CDR3 length: 14 residues. From germline, CDR1 is MGHRA and CDR2 YSYEKL. CDR3 sequence: CASSPGDRGYEQYF. CDR3 bases: TGCGCCAGCAGCCCTGGGGACAGGGGGTACGAGCAGTACTTC.

The chain uses TRBV12-3 or TRBV12-4 and TRBJ1-2; TRBD1 aligns across 7 bases. The CDR3 runs to 14 residues. V lost 5 bases, J lost 4 bases, and 7 bases stayed unmatched. This CDR3 is CASSPRQGGYGYTF. The CDR3 DNA reads as TGTGCCAGCAGTCCCCGACAGGGTGGCTATGGCTACACCTTC.

This clonotype was detected a few times. This rearrangement joins TRBV11-2 to TRBJ2-1; 9 nucleotides match TRBD2. With 5 bases clipped from V and 5 bases from J, the junction kept 4 bases outside the gene matches. CDR3 length equals 14 residues. Germline values: CDR1 SGHAT, CDR2 FQNNGV. The DNA for the CDR3 is TGTGCCAGCAGCCCTCTAGCGGGGAACAATGAGCAGTTCTTC. Translated, it gives CASSPLAGNNEQFF.

This clonotype has just a few counts. This chain joins TRBV18 and TRBJ2-5; unclear D gene. The CDR3 totals 16 residues. The V gene lost 2 bases and the J gene lost 2 bases, with 15 bases spanning the gap. Per germline, CDR1 KGHSH and CDR2 LQKENI. The DNA for the CDR3 is TGTGCCAGCTCACCAGCTCGGCCACAACTACAAGAGACCCAGTACTTC. Translating gives CASSPARPQLQETQYF.

This clonotype was seen once. This chain connects TRBV9 to TRBJ2-1; 8 nucleotides match TRBD2. The CDR3 is 15 residues long. Germline V gene sequence: CDR1 SGDLS, CDR2 YYNGEE. Germline trimming cut 2 bases from V and 2 bases from J; bases unmatched to any gene: 3. The CDR3 loop reads CASSVAGGTYNEQFF. The CDR3 nucleotides read TGTGCCAGCAGCGTGGCGGGGGGTACCTACAATGAGCAGTTCTTC.

The chain links TRBV12-3 or TRBV12-4 to TRBJ2-3, with 8 positions matching TRBD2. Germline trimming cut 7 bases from V and 4 bases from J; bases unmatched to any gene: 13. CDR3 length: 16 amino acids. CDR3 sequence: CASNIKAGEPPDTQYF. The DNA of the CDR3 is TGTGCCAGCAACATTAAAGCGGGGGAGCCCCCAGATACGCAGTATTTT.

The chain is built from TRBV6-2 or TRBV6-3 and TRBJ1-2; D is unresolved. CDR3 length: 13 residues. With 2 bases removed from V and 4 bases from J, the gap between germline ends came to 8 bases. The germline gives CDR1 MNHEY, CDR2 SVGEGT. The CDR3 DNA is TGTGCCAGCAGTTACGGGGTCACCTATGGCTACACCTTC. Translation gives CASSYGVTYGYTF.

The chain carries TRBV24-1 and TRBJ2-2; D gene uncertain. The V gene lost 9 bases and the J gene lost 5 bases, with 6 bases spanning the gap. Germline V lookup: CDR1 KGHDR, CDR2 SFDVKD. There are 11 residues in the CDR3. The CDR3 spells CATGETGELFF. The CDR3 coding sequence is TGTGCCACCGGGGAAACCGGGGAGCTGTTTTTT.

Concerning this clonotype itself: Compared with germline, one end of the junction differs, possibly owing to a read error. The V gene is TRBV9, the J gene TRBJ1-6; D call uncertain. From germline, CDR1 is SGDLS and CDR2 YYNGEE. The CDR3 extends over 17 amino acids. The CDR3 DNA is TGTGCCATCAGCCTGAGACCGTCCAGCTCCTATAATTCACCCCTCCACTTT. This gives the protein CAISLRPSSSYNSPLHF. The full variable domain, with the rest looked up from reference TRBV9 and TRBJ1-6, is DSGVTQTPKHLITATGQRVTLRCSPRSGDLSVYWYQQSLDQGLQFLIQYYNGEERAKGNILERFSAQQFPDLHSELNLSSLELGDSALYFCAISLRPSSSYNSPLHFGNGTRLTVT.

This chain uses TRBV7-3 with TRBJ2-1, with 13 bases lining up with TRBD2. The CDR3 runs to 16 residues. In germline, CDR1 is SGHTA, CDR2 FQGTGA. Germline trimming cut 5 bases from V and 4 bases from J; bases unmatched to any gene: 5. The CDR3 nucleotides read TGTGCCAGCAGCCCGGGACTAGCGGGGAATTACAATGAGCAGTTCTTC. It is translated as CASSPGLAGNYNEQFF.

A few counts support this clonotype. The V call is TRBV29-1, the J call TRBJ2-3; D possibly corresponds to TRBD1 (6 bases). V shed 6 bases and J shed 2 bases, with 12 bases lying between them. Germline CDR1 and CDR2: SQVTM and ANQGSEA. The CDR3 spans 13 residues. The CDR3 sequence: CSVTTGSTDTQYF. CDR3 bases: TGCAGCGTGACAACAGGGTCCACAGATACGCAGTATTTT.

The V call is TRBV10-3, the J call TRBJ2-1; D ambiguous. From germline, CDR1 is ENHRY and CDR2 SYGVKD. The CDR3 has 17 residues. Trimming pared 0 bases from V and 2 bases from J, leaving 14 bases between. CDR3 DNA sequence: TGTGCCATCAGTGAGTCGTCCCCCCAAAATCCCTACAATGAGCAGTTCTTC. Its translation is CAISESSPQNPYNEQFF.

V is TRBV9 and J is TRBJ2-5; D unresolved. CDR3 size: 17 residues. Germline V gene sequence: CDR1 SGDLS, CDR2 YYNGEE. V lost 0 bases and J 1 base, leaving 16 bases between the germline ends. CDR3: CASSVDRPPGVQETQYF. For the CDR3, the DNA is TGTGCCAGCAGCGTAGATAGGCCCCCAGGCGTCCAAGAGACCCAGTACTTC.

This clonotype was counted between two and nine times. CDR3 residues: CSVDGTVGSLENEQFF. The CDR3 DNA reads TGCAGCGTTGATGGGACAGTTGGCTCCCTTGAAAATGAGCAGTTCTTC. The chain employs TRBV29-1 and TRBJ2-1; 7 bases line up with TRBD1. CDR1 is SQVTM and CDR2 is ANQGSEA in the germline V gene. V gave up 3 bases and J gave up 7 bases; unmatched junction bases: 15. The length of the CDR3 is 16 residues.

The rearrangement links TRBV5-1 to TRBJ2-1, with D maybe TRBD1 (6 bases). CDR3 size: 16 residues. V was cut by 3 bases and J by 0 bases, with 13 bases left in between. Germline V gives CDR1 SGHRS, CDR2 YFSETQ. The CDR3 DNA reads TGCGCCAGCAGCTGGGGACACCGAAGCTCCTACAATGAGCAGTTCTTC. Its protein is CASSWGHRSSYNEQFF.

The chain combines TRBV15 with TRBJ2-1; TRBD2 matches at 8 bases. Losses at the gene ends were 6 bases for V and 2 bases for J; bases not matched to a gene: 6. Germline V gene sequence: CDR1 LNHNV, CDR2 YYDKDF (reference sequence). CDR3 length equals 15 residues. CDR3 sequence: CATSGGGGPYNEQFF. The CDR3 DNA reads TGTGCCACCAGTGGCGGCGGGGGGCCCTACAATGAGCAGTTCTTC.

The chain links TRBV3-1 to TRBJ2-5, with D possibly matching TRBD1 (6 bases). The CDR3 totals 15 residues. CDR1 is LGHDT, CDR2 YNNKEL, per germline (reference sequence). Trimming removed 4 bases at V and 5 bases at J, with 17 bases between. The chain's CDR3 is CASSPYRDRDETQYF. CDR3 sequence (DNA): TGTGCCAGCAGCCCCTACAGGGATCGGGATGAGACCCAGTACTTC.

This clonotype was recorded a few times. This chain joins TRBV19 and TRBJ2-7; 8 bases align to TRBD1. The CDR3 extends over 12 amino acids. Losses at the gene ends were 7 bases for V and 2 bases for J; bases not matched to a gene: 1. CDR1 and CDR2 from the germline V gene are LNHDA and SQIVND (reference sequence). CDR3 in DNA: TGTGCCAGTACAGGGGGCGCCTACGAGCAGTACTTC. Its translation is CASTGGAYEQYF.

The CDR3 loop is CASNPAQNTGELFF. As DNA, the CDR3 is TGCGCCAGCAACCCCGCACAGAACACCGGGGAGCTGTTTTTT. The rearrangement joins TRBV4-1 to TRBJ2-2; D remains ambiguous. From germline, CDR1 is MGHRA and CDR2 YSYEKL. The V gene lost 7 bases and the J gene lost 1 base, with 10 bases spanning the gap. The CDR3 extends over 14 amino acids.

This clonotype was observed a few times. The J gene is TRBJ2-3, the V gene TRBV27; D might be TRBD1 or TRBD2, each matching 5 bases. The CDR3 spans 16 residues. V dropped 6 bases and J dropped 4 bases, with 20 bases sitting between them. Germline V gives CDR1 MNHEY, CDR2 SMNVEV (reference sequence). CDR3 region: CASSPAWRLQADTQYF. The DNA for the CDR3 is TGTGCCAGCAGCCCCGCTTGGAGACTACAGGCAGATACGCAGTATTTT.

This clonotype was recorded at least ten times. DNA for the CDR3: TGTGCCAGCAGCTTAGCGGGGCTGAGCTCCTACAATGAGCAGTTCTTC. This translates into CASSLAGLSSYNEQFF. The J gene is TRBJ2-1, the V gene TRBV7-2, with TRBD1 as a possible D gene (5 bases). Germline CDR1 and CDR2: SGHTA and FQGNSA. V lost 0 bases and J lost 0, with 9 bases in between. This CDR3 comprises 16 residues.

V gene TRBV10-3 combines with J gene TRBJ2-1, with 9 bases matching TRBD2. The V segment lost 6 bases and the J segment 6 bases; nucleotides outside the gene matches: 15. CDR1 is ENHRY and CDR2 is SYGVKD in the germline V gene. The CDR3 runs 17 residues. The CDR3 spells CAISQLHGGGALNEQFF. For the CDR3, the DNA is TGTGCCATCAGCCAGCTACATGGCGGGGGGGCCCTCAATGAGCAGTTCTTC.

The chain combines TRBV7-7 with TRBJ1-2; possibly TRBD1 for D (5 bases). The CDR3 is 13 amino acids. CDR1 is SSHAT and CDR2 is FNYEAQ in the germline V gene (reference sequence). V dropped 6 bases and J dropped 6 bases, with 14 bases sitting between them. This CDR3 reads CASSQRGPDGYTF. The CDR3 DNA follows: TGTGCCAGCAGTCAGAGGGGCCCTGATGGCTACACCTTC. Together with reference TRBV7-7 and TRBJ1-2, the CDR3 gives the full variable domain: GAGVSQSPRYKVTKRGQDVTLRCDPISSHATLYWYQQALGQGPEFLTYFNYEAQPDKSGLPSDRFSAERPEGSISTLTIQRTEQRDSAMYRCASSQRGPDGYTFGSGTRLTVV.

The gene calls are TRBV4-2 and TRBJ2-7, with 7 bases lining up with TRBD1. With V trimmed by 5 bases and J by 3 bases, 10 bases remained unmatched. CDR1 and CDR2 (germline): LGHNA, YNFKEQ. This CDR3 spans 15 amino acids. CDR3 DNA sequence: TGTGCCAGCAGCAATCCGGGACAGCCCCACTACGAGCAGTACTTC. Protein: CASSNPGQPHYEQYF.